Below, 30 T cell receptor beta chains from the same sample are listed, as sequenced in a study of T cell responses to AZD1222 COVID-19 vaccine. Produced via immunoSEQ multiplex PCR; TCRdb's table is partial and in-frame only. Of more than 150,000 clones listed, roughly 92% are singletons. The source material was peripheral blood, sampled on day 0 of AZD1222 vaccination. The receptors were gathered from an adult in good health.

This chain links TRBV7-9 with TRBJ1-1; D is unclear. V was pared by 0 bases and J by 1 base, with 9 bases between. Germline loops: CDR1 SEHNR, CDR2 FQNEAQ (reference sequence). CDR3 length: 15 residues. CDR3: CASSLAIGRNTEAFF. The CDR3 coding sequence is TGTGCCAGCAGCTTAGCGATAGGGAGGAACACTGAAGCTTTCTTT.

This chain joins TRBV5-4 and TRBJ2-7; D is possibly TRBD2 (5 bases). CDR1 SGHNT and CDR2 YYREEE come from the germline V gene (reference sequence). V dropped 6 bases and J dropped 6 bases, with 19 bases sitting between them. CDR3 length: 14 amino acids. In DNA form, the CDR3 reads TGTGCCAGCACCCCTGTGGCTAGCAAGGGCGAGCAGTACTTC. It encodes CASTPVASKGEQYF.

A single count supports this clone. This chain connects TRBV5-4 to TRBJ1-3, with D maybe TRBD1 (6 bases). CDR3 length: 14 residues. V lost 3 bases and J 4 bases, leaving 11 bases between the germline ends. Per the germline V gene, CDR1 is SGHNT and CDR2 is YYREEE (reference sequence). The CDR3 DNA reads TGTGCCAGCAGCTCTCCAGGGGACGGAAACACCATATATTTT. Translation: CASSSPGDGNTIYF.

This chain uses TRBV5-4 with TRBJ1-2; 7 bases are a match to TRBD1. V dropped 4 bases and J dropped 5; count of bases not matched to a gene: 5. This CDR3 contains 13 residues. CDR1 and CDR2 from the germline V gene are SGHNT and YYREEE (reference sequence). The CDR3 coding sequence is TGTGCCAGCAGCCAGGACAGGAAGTATGGCTACACCTTC. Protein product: CASSQDRKYGYTF. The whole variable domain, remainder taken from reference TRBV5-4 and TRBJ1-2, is ETGVTQSPTHLIKTRGQQVTLRCSSQSGHNTVSWYQQALGQGPQFIFQYYREEENGRGNFPPRFSGLQFPNYSSELNVNALELDDSALYLCASSQDRKYGYTFGSGTRLTVV.

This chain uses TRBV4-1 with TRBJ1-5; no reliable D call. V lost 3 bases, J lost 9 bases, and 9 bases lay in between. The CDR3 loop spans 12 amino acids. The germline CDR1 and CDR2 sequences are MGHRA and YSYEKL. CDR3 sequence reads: CASSHPGGPQHF. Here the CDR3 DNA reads TGCGCCAGCAGCCACCCTGGCGGGCCCCAGCATTTT.

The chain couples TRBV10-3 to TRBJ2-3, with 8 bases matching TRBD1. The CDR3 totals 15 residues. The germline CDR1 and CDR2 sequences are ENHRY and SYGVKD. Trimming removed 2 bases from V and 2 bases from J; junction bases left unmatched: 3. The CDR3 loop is CAISERTGNTDTQYF. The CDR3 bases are TGTGCCATCAGTGAGAGGACAGGGAACACAGATACGCAGTATTTT.

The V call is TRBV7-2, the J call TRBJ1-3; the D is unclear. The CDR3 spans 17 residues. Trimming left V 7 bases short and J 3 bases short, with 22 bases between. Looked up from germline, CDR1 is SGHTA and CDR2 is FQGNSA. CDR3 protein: CASTPESAGLGGNTIYF. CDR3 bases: TGTGCCAGCACACCAGAGAGTGCGGGTTTAGGTGGAAACACCATATATTTT.

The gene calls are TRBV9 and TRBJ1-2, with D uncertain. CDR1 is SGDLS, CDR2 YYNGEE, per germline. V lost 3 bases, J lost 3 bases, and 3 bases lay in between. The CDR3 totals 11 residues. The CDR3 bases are TGTGCCAGCAGCGCCGACTATGGCTACACCTTC. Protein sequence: CASSADYGYTF.

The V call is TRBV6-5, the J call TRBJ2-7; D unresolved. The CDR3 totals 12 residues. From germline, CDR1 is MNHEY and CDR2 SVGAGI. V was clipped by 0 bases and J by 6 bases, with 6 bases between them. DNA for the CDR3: TGTGCCAGCAGTTACTCTAAGACCGAGCAGTACTTC. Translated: CASSYSKTEQYF.

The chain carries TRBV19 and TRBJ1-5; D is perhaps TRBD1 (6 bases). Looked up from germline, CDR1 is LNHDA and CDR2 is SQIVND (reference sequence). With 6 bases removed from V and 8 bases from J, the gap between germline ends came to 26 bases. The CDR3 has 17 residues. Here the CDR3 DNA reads TGTGCCAGTAGCGCTCGTATCTTGACAGGCCGGGCCGAGCCCCAGCATTTT. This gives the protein CASSARILTGRAEPQHF. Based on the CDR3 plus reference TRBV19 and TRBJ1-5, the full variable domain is DGGITQSPKYLFRKEGQNVTLSCEQNLNHDAMYWYRQDPGQGLRLIYYSQIVNDFQKGDIAEGYSVSREKKESFPLTVTSAQKNPTAFYLCASSARILTGRAEPQHFGDGTRLSIL.

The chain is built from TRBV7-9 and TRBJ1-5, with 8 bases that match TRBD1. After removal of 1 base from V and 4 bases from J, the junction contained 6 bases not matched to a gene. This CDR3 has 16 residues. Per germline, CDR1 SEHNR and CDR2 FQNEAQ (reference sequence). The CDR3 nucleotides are TGTGCCAGCAGCTTAGGTGCAGGGGGCATTAATCAGCCCCAGCATTTT. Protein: CASSLGAGGINQPQHF.

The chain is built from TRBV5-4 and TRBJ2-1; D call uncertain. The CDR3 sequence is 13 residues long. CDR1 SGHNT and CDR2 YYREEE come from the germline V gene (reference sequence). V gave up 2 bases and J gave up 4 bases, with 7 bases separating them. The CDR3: CASSLGEYNEQFF. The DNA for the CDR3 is TGTGCCAGCAGCTTAGGCGAGTACAATGAGCAGTTCTTC.

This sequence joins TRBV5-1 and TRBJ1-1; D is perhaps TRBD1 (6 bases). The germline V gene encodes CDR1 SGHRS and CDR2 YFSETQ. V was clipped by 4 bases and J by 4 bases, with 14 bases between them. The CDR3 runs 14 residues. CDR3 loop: CASSAAGASTEAFF. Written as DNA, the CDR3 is TGCGCCAGCAGCGCGGCAGGGGCTAGCACTGAAGCTTTCTTT.

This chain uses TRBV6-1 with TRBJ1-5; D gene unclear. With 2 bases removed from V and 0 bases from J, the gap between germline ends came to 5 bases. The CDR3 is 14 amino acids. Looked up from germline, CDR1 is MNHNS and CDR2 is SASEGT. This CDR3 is CASSEINSNQPQHF. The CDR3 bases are TGTGCCAGCAGTGAAATTAATAGCAATCAGCCCCAGCATTTT.

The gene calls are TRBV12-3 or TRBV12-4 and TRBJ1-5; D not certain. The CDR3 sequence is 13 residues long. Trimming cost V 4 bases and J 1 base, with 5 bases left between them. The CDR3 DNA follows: TGTGCCAGCAGTTACCAAAGCAATCAGCCCCAGCATTTT. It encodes CASSYQSNQPQHF.

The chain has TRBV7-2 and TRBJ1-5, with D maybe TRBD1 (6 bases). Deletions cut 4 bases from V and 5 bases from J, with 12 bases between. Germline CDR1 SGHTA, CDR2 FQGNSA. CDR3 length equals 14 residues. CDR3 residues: CASSSVQGYQPQHF. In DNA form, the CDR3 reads TGTGCCAGCAGCTCTGTACAGGGCTATCAGCCCCAGCATTTT. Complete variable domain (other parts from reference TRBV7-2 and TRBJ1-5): GAGVSQSPSNKVTEKGKDVELRCDPISGHTALYWYRQSLGQGLEFLIYFQGNSAPDKSGLPSDRFSAERTGGSVSTLTIQRTQQEDSAVYLCASSSVQGYQPQHFGDGTRLSIL.

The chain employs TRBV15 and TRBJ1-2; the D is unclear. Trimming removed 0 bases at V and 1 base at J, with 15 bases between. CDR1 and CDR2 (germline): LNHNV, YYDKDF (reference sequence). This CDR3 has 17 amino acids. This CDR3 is CATSRDFSGMVNYGYTF. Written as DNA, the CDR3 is TGTGCCACCAGCAGAGATTTTTCCGGGATGGTTAACTATGGCTACACCTTC.

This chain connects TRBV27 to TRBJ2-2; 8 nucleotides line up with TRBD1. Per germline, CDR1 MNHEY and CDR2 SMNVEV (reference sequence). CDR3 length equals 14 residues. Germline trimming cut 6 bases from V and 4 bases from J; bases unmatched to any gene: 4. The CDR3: CASRTTGVTGELFF. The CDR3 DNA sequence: TGTGCCAGCAGGACGACAGGGGTCACCGGGGAGCTGTTTTTT.

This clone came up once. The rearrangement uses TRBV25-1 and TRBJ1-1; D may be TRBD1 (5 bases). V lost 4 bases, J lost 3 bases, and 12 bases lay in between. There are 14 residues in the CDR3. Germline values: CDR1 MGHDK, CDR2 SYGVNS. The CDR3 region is CASSAAGRYTEAFF. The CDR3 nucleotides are TGTGCCAGCAGTGCTGCAGGGAGGTACACTGAAGCTTTCTTT. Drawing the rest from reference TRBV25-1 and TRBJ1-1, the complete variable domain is EADIYQTPRYLVIGTGKKITLECSQTMGHDKMYWYQQDPGMELHLIHYSYGVNSTEKGDLSSESTVSRIRTEHFPLTLESARPSHTSQYLCASSAAGRYTEAFFGQGTRLTVV.

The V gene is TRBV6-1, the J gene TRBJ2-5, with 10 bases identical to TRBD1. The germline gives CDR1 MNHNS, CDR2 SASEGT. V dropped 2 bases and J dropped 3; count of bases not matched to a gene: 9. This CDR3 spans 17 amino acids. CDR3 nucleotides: TGTGCCAGCAGTGAATTCGGGACAGGGGTCGTGGAAGAGACCCAGTACTTC. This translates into CASSEFGTGVVEETQYF.

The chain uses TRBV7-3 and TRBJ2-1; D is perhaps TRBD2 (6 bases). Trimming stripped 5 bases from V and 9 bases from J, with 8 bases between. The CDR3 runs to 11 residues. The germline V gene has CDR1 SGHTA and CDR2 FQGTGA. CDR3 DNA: TGTGCCAGCAGCCTCGGGGGTGAGCAGTTCTTC. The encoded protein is CASSLGGEQFF.

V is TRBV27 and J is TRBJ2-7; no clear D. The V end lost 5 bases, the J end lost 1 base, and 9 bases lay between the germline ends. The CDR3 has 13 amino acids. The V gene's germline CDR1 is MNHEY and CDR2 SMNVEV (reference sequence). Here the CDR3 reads CASSTGRSYEQYF. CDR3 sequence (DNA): TGTGCCAGCAGTACGGGTAGATCCTACGAGCAGTACTTC.

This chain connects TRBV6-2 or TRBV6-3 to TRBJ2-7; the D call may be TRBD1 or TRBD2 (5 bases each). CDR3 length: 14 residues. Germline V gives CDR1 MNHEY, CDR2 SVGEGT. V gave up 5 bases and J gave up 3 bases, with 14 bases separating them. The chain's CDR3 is CASSHGGGSYEQYV. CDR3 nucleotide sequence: TGTGCCAGCAGTCACGGTGGGGGAAGCTACGAGCAGTACGTC.

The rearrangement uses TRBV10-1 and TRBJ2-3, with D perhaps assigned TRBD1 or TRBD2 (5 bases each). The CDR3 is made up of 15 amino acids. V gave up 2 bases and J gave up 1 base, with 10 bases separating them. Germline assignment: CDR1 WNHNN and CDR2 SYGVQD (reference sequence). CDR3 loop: CASSEGARGTDTQYF. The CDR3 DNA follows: TGCGCCAGCAGTGAGGGGGCGCGGGGCACAGATACGCAGTATTTT.

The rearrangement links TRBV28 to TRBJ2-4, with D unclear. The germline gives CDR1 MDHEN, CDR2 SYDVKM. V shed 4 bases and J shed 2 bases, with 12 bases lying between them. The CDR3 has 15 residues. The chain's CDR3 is CASSSLVESKNIQYF. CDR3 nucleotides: TGTGCCAGCAGTTCCCTCGTGGAATCCAAAAACATTCAGTACTTC.

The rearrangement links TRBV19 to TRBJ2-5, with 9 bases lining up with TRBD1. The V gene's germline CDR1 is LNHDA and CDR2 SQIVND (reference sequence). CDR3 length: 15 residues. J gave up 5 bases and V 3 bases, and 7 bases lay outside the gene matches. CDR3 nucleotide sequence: TGTGCCAGTAGTATTGTTGGGACAGGGAGGGAGACCCAGTACTTC. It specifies CASSIVGTGRETQYF.

CDR3 sequence: CASSKSLSGNTIYF. CDR3 coding DNA: TGTGCCAGCAGTAAGTCCCTCTCTGGAAACACCATATATTTT. The chain joins TRBV14 to TRBJ1-3, with D hard to call. Germline V gene lookup returns CDR1 SGHDN and CDR2 FVKESK. There are 14 residues in the CDR3. The V end lost 6 bases, the J end lost 0 bases, and 9 bases lay between the germline ends.

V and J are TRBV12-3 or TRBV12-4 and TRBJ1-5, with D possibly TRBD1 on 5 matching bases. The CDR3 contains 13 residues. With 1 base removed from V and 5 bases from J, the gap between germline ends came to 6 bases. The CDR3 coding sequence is TGTGCCAGCAGTTTAGAGGGGTATCAGCCCCAGCATTTT. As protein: CASSLEGYQPQHF.

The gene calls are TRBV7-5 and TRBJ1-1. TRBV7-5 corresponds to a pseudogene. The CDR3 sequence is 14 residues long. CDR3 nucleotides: TGTGCCAGAAGCCTGGGAGGTAGGAACACTGAAGCTTTCTTT. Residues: CARSLGGRNTEAFF.

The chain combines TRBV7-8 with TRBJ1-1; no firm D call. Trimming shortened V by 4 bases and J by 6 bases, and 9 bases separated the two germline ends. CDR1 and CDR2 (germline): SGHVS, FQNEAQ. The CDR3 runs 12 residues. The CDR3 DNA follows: TGTGCCAGCAGCTCAGTCGGAGCTGAAGCTTTCTTT. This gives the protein CASSSVGAEAFF.